The rows below give T cell receptor beta chains drawn from one sample of a study of cytomegalovirus exposure and HLA in healthy donors. Using immunoSEQ multiplex PCR, the repertoire was profiled, and TCRdb retains in-frame clones only, with some absent. The repertoire consists of roughly 100,000 clones, with over 70% occurring once and the leading ten covering over 7%. Sequencing used PBMCs. The receptors were gathered from a woman aged 40 to 55 in good health and CMV-seropositive. Each CDR3 is given with its conserved first and last residue. Each record gives: V gene, D gene, J gene, clone size, CDR3 protein, CDR3 DNA. The D gene is left open where the match is weak. The listing skips clone size in some rows; elsewhere it reads once, few, many or a size class.

V: TRBV4-1
D: -
J: TRBJ2-3
size: -
CDR3: CASSQDPGTDTQYF
DNA: TGCGCCAGCAGCCAAGATCCAGGCACAGATACGCAGTATTTT

V: TRBV13
D: TRBD2
J: TRBJ2-4
size: -
CDR3: CASSSGTSGRWNIQYF
DNA: TGTGCCAGCAGCTCGGGGACTAGCGGGAGATGGAACATTCAGTACTTC

V: TRBV7-2
D: -
J: TRBJ1-3
size: -
CDR3: CASSLVGGDTIYF
DNA: TGTGCTAGCAGCTTAGTAGGCGGAGACACCATATATTTT

V: TRBV12-5
D: -
J: TRBJ2-5
size: few
CDR3: CASRSRQNQETQYF
DNA: TGTGCTAGTCGTTCGAGACAGAACCAAGAGACCCAGTACTTC

V: TRBV5-1
D: TRBD1
J: TRBJ2-2
size: -
CDR3: CASSEGTGKTGELFF
DNA: TGCGCCAGCAGCGAGGGGACAGGGAAAACCGGGGAGCTGTTTTTT

V: TRBV15
D: -
J: TRBJ2-7
size: -
CDR3: CATSREGGLYSPYEQYF
DNA: TGTGCCACCAGCAGAGAGGGGGGGCTGTACAGTCCCTACGAGCAGTACTTC

V: TRBV2
D: -
J: TRBJ1-5
size: -
CDR3: CASSEMGGRSNQPQHF
DNA: TGTGCCAGCAGTGAGATGGGGGGAAGGAGCAATCAGCCCCAGCATTTT

V: TRBV6-5
D: -
J: TRBJ2-2
size: -
CDR3: CASSPKRYTGELFF
DNA: TGTGCCAGCAGTCCCAAGCGGTACACCGGGGAGCTGTTTTTT

V: TRBV18
D: -
J: TRBJ1-2
size: few
CDR3: CASSPGQNYGYTF
DNA: TGTGCCAGCTCCCCCGGACAGAACTATGGCTACACCTTC

V: TRBV29-1
D: -
J: TRBJ2-2
size: -
CDR3: CSAHSDTGELFF
DNA: TGCAGCGCACACAGTGACACCGGGGAGCTGTTTTTT

V: TRBV11-3
D: -
J: TRBJ2-6
size: -
CDR3: CASSSPRRANVLTF
DNA: TGTGCCAGCAGCTCCCCTCGTAGGGCCAACGTCCTGACTTTC

V: TRBV2
D: -
J: TRBJ2-1
size: -
CDR3: CASTLSGHDNEQFF
DNA: TGTGCCAGCACCCTCAGCGGGCACGACAATGAGCAGTTCTTC

V: TRBV12-5
D: -
J: TRBJ2-7
size: -
CDR3: CASGLVLPRAGYEQYF
DNA: TGTGCTAGTGGTTTGGTACTCCCCCGGGCAGGGTACGAGCAGTACTTC

V: TRBV4-3
D: TRBD2
J: TRBJ2-1
size: -
CDR3: CASSRNYGGSGGSANEQFF
DNA: TGCGCCAGCAGCCGTAATTATGGAGGTAGCGGGGGGTCCGCCAATGAGCAGTTCTTC

V: TRBV11-3
D: -
J: TRBJ2-3
size: -
CDR3: CASSLRRGADTQYF
DNA: TGTGCCAGCAGCTTACGGAGGGGTGCAGATACGCAGTATTTT

V: TRBV7-9
D: -
J: TRBJ1-1
size: -
CDR3: CSSDNRGRGGNTEAFF
DNA: TGTTCCAGCGACAACCGTGGCAGGGGCGGCAACACTGAAGCTTTCTTT

V: TRBV13
D: -
J: TRBJ1-2
size: few
CDR3: CASSPPWTEDNYGYTF
DNA: TGTGCCAGCAGCCCACCATGGACAGAAGACAACTATGGCTACACCTTC

V: TRBV15
D: -
J: TRBJ2-5
size: few
CDR3: CATSRGGGETQYF
DNA: TGTGCCACCAGCAGAGGTGGCGGGGAGACCCAGTACTTC

V: TRBV29-1
D: -
J: TRBJ1-5
size: -
CDR3: CSAAGPGQPQHF
DNA: TGCAGCGCCGCGGGCCCCGGGCAGCCCCAGCATTTT

V: TRBV5-1
D: -
J: TRBJ2-7
size: few
CDR3: CASSLMQVFHYEQYF
DNA: TGCGCCAGCAGCTTGATGCAGGTTTTTCACTACGAGCAGTACTTC

V: TRBV9
D: TRBD2
J: TRBJ2-2
size: -
CDR3: CASSVAGSGAANTGELFF
DNA: TGTGCCAGCAGCGTAGCTGGTAGCGGGGCTGCGAACACCGGGGAGCTGTTTTTT

V: TRBV29-1
D: -
J: TRBJ2-3
size: -
CDR3: CSVGRGGGPTDTQYF
DNA: TGCAGCGTTGGCCGCGGCGGGGGCCCCACAGATACGCAGTATTTT

V: TRBV18
D: TRBD1
J: TRBJ2-7
size: -
CDR3: CASSRGQPSNYEQYF
DNA: TGTGCCAGCTCAAGGGGACAGCCTTCCAACTACGAGCAGTACTTC

V: TRBV9
D: -
J: TRBJ1-6
size: -
CDR3: CASSLQGHSPLHF
DNA: TGTGCCAGCTCACTACAGGGACACTCACCCCTCCACTTT

V: TRBV15
D: TRBD2
J: TRBJ2-7
size: -
CDR3: CATSREINSGTHSYEQYF
DNA: TGTGCCACCAGCAGAGAAATTAATAGCGGGACCCACTCCTACGAGCAGTACTTC